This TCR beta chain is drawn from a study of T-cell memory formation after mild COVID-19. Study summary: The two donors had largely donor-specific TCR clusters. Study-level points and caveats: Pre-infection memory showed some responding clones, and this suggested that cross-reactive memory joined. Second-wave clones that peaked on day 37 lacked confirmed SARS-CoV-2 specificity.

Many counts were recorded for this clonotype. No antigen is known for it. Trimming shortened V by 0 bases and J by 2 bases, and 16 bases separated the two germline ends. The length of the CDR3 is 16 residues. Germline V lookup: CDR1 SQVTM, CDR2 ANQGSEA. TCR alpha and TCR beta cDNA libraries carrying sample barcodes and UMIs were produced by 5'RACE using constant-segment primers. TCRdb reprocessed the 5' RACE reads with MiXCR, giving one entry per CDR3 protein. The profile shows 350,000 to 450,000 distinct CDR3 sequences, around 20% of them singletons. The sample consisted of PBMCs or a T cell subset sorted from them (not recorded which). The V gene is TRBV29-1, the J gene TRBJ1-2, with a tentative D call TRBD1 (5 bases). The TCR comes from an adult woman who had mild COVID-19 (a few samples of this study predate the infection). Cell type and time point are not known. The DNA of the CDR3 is TGCAGCGTTGAAGATCTTCTGGGTAGGGGAAACTATGGCTACACCTTC. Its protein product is CSVEDLLGRGNYGYTF.